Below, 32 T cell receptor beta chains from the same sample are listed, as sequenced in a study of cytomegalovirus exposure and HLA in healthy donors. Method: immunoSEQ multiplex PCR; TCRdb's copy keeps in-frame clones and lacks some. The sample has roughly 220,000 clones, 75% to 95% seen once. What was sequenced was PBMCs. Receptor source: a woman between 18 and 30 years old in good health and CMV-seronegative.

The chain recombines TRBV19 with TRBJ1-3; D gene ambiguous. Germline lookup yields CDR1 LNHDA and CDR2 SQIVND (reference sequence). The CDR3 spans 14 residues. V lost 8 bases and J lost 4, with 15 bases in between. DNA of the CDR3: TGTGCCAGTTCCCCAACCGAGAAGGGAAACACCATATATTTT. Translating it yields CASSPTEKGNTIYF.

V usage is TRBV11-3 and J usage is TRBJ2-7; no clear D gene. Looked up from germline, CDR1 is SGHNT and CDR2 is YENEEA. CDR3 length: 13 residues. Trimming removed 1 base at V and 6 bases at J, with 10 bases between. CDR3 sequence: CASSLVPVSEQYF. Here the CDR3 DNA reads TGTGCCAGCAGCTTAGTACCCGTGAGCGAGCAGTACTTC.

The chain is built from TRBV20-1 and TRBJ1-1, with a tentative D call TRBD1 (6 bases). Trimming removed 5 bases at V and 6 bases at J, with 7 bases between. The CDR3 covers 10 residues. The germline V gene has CDR1 DFQATT and CDR2 SNEGSKA (reference sequence). The CDR3 spells CSADRSEAFF. CDR3 coding DNA: TGCAGTGCTGACAGGTCTGAAGCTTTCTTT.

V is TRBV9 and J is TRBJ2-1, with D possibly matching TRBD2 (6 bases). Trimming cost V 2 bases and J 7 bases, with 7 bases left between them. The CDR3 contains 12 residues. CDR1 is SGDLS and CDR2 is YYNGEE in the germline V gene. CDR3 sequence (DNA): TGTGCCAGCAGCGTCGCGGGGAATGAGCAGTTCTTC. The encoded protein is CASSVAGNEQFF.

V is TRBV6-1 and J is TRBJ1-5; weak D call: TRBD1 (5 bases). CDR1 and CDR2 (germline): MNHNS, SASEGT. CDR3 length: 15 residues. Trimming removed 7 bases from V and 2 bases from J, with 15 bases in between. The CDR3 coding sequence is TGTGCCAGCACCCCCCCGGGGGAGGGCAATCAGCCCCAGCATTTT. Translating it yields CASTPPGEGNQPQHF.

This rearrangement joins TRBV28 to TRBJ1-4; D is perhaps TRBD1 (6 bases). Germline CDR1 and CDR2: MDHEN and SYDVKM. The CDR3 is 17 residues long. Trimming stripped 7 bases from V and 4 bases from J, with 22 bases between. The CDR3 DNA follows: TGTGCCAGCAATAGTAGAGCAGGGGATGGGTTTAATGAAAAACTGTTTTTT. Amino acids: CASNSRAGDGFNEKLFF.

This chain uses TRBV5-1 with TRBJ2-7; possible D gene TRBD2, 5 bases. CDR1 is SGHRS and CDR2 is YFSETQ in the germline V gene. The V end was cut by 0 bases, the J end by 2 bases, with 9 bases between. This CDR3 comprises 14 residues. DNA of the CDR3: TGCGCCAGCAGCTTGGGGACTGCCGCCTACGAGCAGTACTTC. As protein: CASSLGTAAYEQYF.

The rearrangement joins TRBV19 to TRBJ2-1; TRBD2 matches at 7 bases. Germline CDR1 and CDR2: LNHDA and SQIVND (reference sequence). Losses at the gene ends were 4 bases for V and 0 bases for J; bases not matched to a gene: 3. This CDR3 region has 15 residues. The CDR3 protein is CASSKSGDSYNEQFF. CDR3 DNA sequence: TGTGCCAGTAGTAAGAGCGGGGACTCCTACAATGAGCAGTTCTTC. Full variable domain (remainder filled in from reference TRBV19 and TRBJ2-1): DGGITQSPKYLFRKEGQNVTLSCEQNLNHDAMYWYRQDPGQGLRLIYYSQIVNDFQKGDIAEGYSVSREKKESFPLTVTSAQKNPTAFYLCASSKSGDSYNEQFFGPGTRLTVL.

The chain combines TRBV5-6 with TRBJ1-1, with TRBD1 as a possible D gene (5 bases). Germline V lookup: CDR1 SGHDT, CDR2 YYEEEE. This CDR3 is 13 amino acids long. V was shortened by 2 bases and J by 3 bases, with 8 bases between the two germline ends. DNA of the CDR3: TGTGCCAGCAGCTTCAGGGCGGACACTGAAGCTTTCTTT. It yields the protein CASSFRADTEAFF. Full variable domain (rest looked up from reference TRBV5-6 and TRBJ1-1): DAGVTQSPTHLIKTRGQQVTLRCSPKSGHDTVSWYQQALGQGPQFIFQYYEEEERQRGNFPDRFSGHQFPNYSSELNVNALLLGDSALYLCASSFRADTEAFFGQGTRLTVV.

This CDR3 is CASSRRGGNEQFF. DNA for the CDR3: TGTGCCAGCAGCCGAAGGGGGGGAAATGAGCAGTTCTTC. This sequence joins TRBV7-9 and TRBJ2-1; weak D call: TRBD2 (7 bases). The CDR3 has 13 residues. Germline assignment: CDR1 SEHNR and CDR2 FQNEAQ (reference sequence). V was shortened by 5 bases and J by 7 bases, with 12 bases between the two germline ends.

This rearrangement joins TRBV28 to TRBJ2-5; TRBD2 might be the D (6 bases). V was pared by 7 bases and J by 2 bases, with 17 bases between. The CDR3 sequence is 15 residues long. CDR1 MDHEN and CDR2 SYDVKM come from the germline V gene. Here the CDR3 reads CASIQRWGRQETQYF. The CDR3 nucleotides are TGTGCCAGCATCCAACGGTGGGGGAGGCAAGAGACCCAGTACTTC.

This clone was observed a handful of times. The chain uses TRBV5-4 and TRBJ2-7; TRBD2 matches 8 bases. J lost 1 base, V lost 4 bases, and 7 bases had no gene match. CDR3 length: 15 residues. Germline V gene lookup returns CDR1 SGHNT and CDR2 YYREEE (reference sequence). CDR3 region: CASSLSSGRSYEQYF. As DNA, the CDR3 is TGTGCCAGCAGCCTCTCTAGCGGGCGGTCCTACGAGCAGTACTTC.

The genes are TRBV7-9 and TRBJ1-2; D might be TRBD1 (5 bases). Looked up from germline, CDR1 is SEHNR and CDR2 is FQNEAQ (reference sequence). V shed 3 bases and J shed 2 bases, with 10 bases lying between them. This CDR3 has 14 residues. The CDR3 reads CASSFAGRNYGYTF. The CDR3, as DNA: TGTGCCAGCAGCTTTGCAGGGAGGAACTATGGCTACACCTTC.

This rearrangement joins TRBV14 to TRBJ2-2, with TRBD2 matching 10 bases. The V segment lost 7 bases and the J segment 7 bases; nucleotides outside the gene matches: 21. There are 19 residues in the CDR3. CDR1 and CDR2 (germline): SGHDN, FVKESK. DNA for the CDR3: TGTGCCAGCACCGTCCCCCCGGTGGAGCGGGAGGGCTGGGGCGGGGAGCTGTTTTTT. Its translation is CASTVPPVEREGWGGELFF.

This clone was found a few times. At the DNA level, this CDR3 is encoded by other sequences in the same sample as well. The chain couples TRBV6-1 to TRBJ2-7; no clear D gene. In germline, CDR1 is MNHNS, CDR2 SASEGT. V lost 6 bases, J lost 4 bases, and 10 bases lay in between. This CDR3 spans 12 amino acids. CDR3 sequence: CASSLSGYEQYF. CDR3 DNA sequence: TGTGCCAGCAGCCTATCGGGTTACGAGCAGTACTTC.

The chain employs TRBV29-1 and TRBJ2-7, with D perhaps TRBD2 (6 bases). CDR3 length: 14 amino acids. The germline gives CDR1 SQVTM, CDR2 ANQGSEA. Trimming left V 6 bases short and J 0 bases short, with 15 bases between. CDR3 DNA sequence: TGCAGCGTGAGACTCGCGGGAAGCTCCTACGAGCAGTACTTC. Translation gives CSVRLAGSSYEQYF.

V usage is TRBV10-1 and J usage is TRBJ2-1; 7 nucleotides match TRBD1. Germline V CDR1 and CDR2: WNHNN, SYGVQD (reference sequence). Germline trimming cut 3 bases from V and 6 bases from J; bases unmatched to any gene: 11. This CDR3 has 16 residues. CDR3 in amino acids: CASSEWGQTNANEQFF. The CDR3 DNA reads TGCGCCAGCAGTGAATGGGGACAGACCAACGCCAATGAGCAGTTCTTC.

The chain joins TRBV11-2 to TRBJ2-7; 10 nucleotides agree with TRBD2. Per germline, CDR1 SGHAT and CDR2 FQNNGV. J lost 2 bases, V lost 5 bases, and 9 bases had no gene match. The CDR3 covers 16 residues. The CDR3 here is CASSNLAGTSAYEQYF. CDR3 DNA sequence: TGTGCCAGCAGCAACCTCGCCGGGACTAGCGCCTACGAGCAGTACTTC.

CDR3 in DNA: TGTGCCAGCAGCGTGGGACAGACTAACACCGGGGAGCTGTTTTTT. Its translation is CASSVGQTNTGELFF. The chain links TRBV7-8 to TRBJ2-2, with TRBD1 matching over 7 bases. Germline CDR1 reads SGHVS; CDR2 reads FQNEAQ. This CDR3 has 15 residues. The V segment lost 5 bases and the J segment 2 bases; nucleotides outside the gene matches: 5.

The V call is TRBV6-1, the J call TRBJ2-7, with D maybe TRBD1 (6 bases). The CDR3 runs to 13 residues. V was pared by 6 bases and J by 6 bases, with 15 bases between. Germline CDR1 MNHNS, CDR2 SASEGT. The CDR3 coding sequence is TGTGCCAGCAGCTCCGACAGGCTAGCCGAGCAGTACTTC. Its protein product is CASSSDRLAEQYF.

The V gene is TRBV28, the J gene TRBJ1-1; 9 bases are a match to TRBD1. The V gene end was trimmed by 6 bases and the J gene end by 4 bases; junction bases not matched to a gene: 9. The germline CDR1 and CDR2 sequences are MDHEN and SYDVKM. The CDR3 is 15 residues long. The chain's CDR3 is CASSAGTGFGTEAFF. CDR3 in DNA: TGTGCCAGCAGCGCGGGGACAGGGTTCGGCACTGAAGCTTTCTTT.

Worth noting for this clone: The junction departs from germline at one end; a sequencing error may be responsible. The chain has TRBV12-5 and TRBJ2-7; 10 bases are a match to TRBD1. The CDR3 runs 13 residues. CDR1 is LGHNT, CDR2 FRNRAP, per germline. CDR3 loop: CASGLTGGGLSDF. The CDR3 DNA reads as TGTGCTAGTGGTCTGACAGGGGGCGGGTTAAGCGACTTC.

Written as DNA, the CDR3 is TGTGCCAGCAGCCCCCTCATAGGGGCATCCAGCGATGAGCAGTTCTTC. It specifies CASSPLIGASSDEQFF. V gene TRBV11-2 combines with J gene TRBJ2-1; tentatively, D is TRBD1 (5 bases). Trimming took off 5 bases at V and 8 bases at J, with 22 bases between the two ends. The CDR3 loop spans 16 amino acids. CDR1 is SGHAT, CDR2 FQNNGV, per germline.

This chain joins TRBV27 and TRBJ2-1, with unresolved D. CDR1 and CDR2 (germline): MNHEY, SMNVEV (reference sequence). The V gene lost 5 bases and the J gene lost 0 bases, with 11 bases spanning the gap. This CDR3 contains 15 residues. The CDR3 loop reads CASSPFLASYNEQFF. In nucleotides, the CDR3 is TGTGCCAGCAGTCCCTTCCTGGCCTCCTACAATGAGCAGTTCTTC.

The chain combines TRBV7-8 with TRBJ1-1, with TRBD1 identical over 11 bases. J gave up 5 bases and V 5 bases, and 16 bases lay outside the gene matches. Germline-derived CDR1 and CDR2 are SGHVS and FQNEAQ. The CDR3 covers 18 residues. The CDR3 nucleotides are TGTGCCAGCAGCCCACGGTGGTGGACAGGGGGCGCTAAGACTGAAGCTTTCTTT. Translating gives CASSPRWWTGGAKTEAFF.

The V gene is TRBV29-1, the J gene TRBJ1-1; D is uncertain. The V gene's germline CDR1 is SQVTM and CDR2 ANQGSEA. This CDR3 has 13 amino acids. The germline V and J ends were trimmed by 0 bases and 1 base, with 6 bases remaining between them. For the CDR3, the DNA is TGCAGCGTTGAAGATGGCCAGAACACTGAAGCTTTCTTT. It specifies CSVEDGQNTEAFF.

The chain employs TRBV7-9 and TRBJ2-7; tentative D call: TRBD2 (5 bases). This CDR3 comprises 15 residues. From germline, CDR1 is SEHNR and CDR2 FQNEAQ (reference sequence). With 6 bases removed from V and 3 bases from J, the gap between germline ends came to 18 bases. CDR3 region: CASSSFTNEGYEQYF. CDR3 nucleotide sequence: TGTGCCAGCAGTTCATTTACGAATGAGGGCTACGAGCAGTACTTC.

This chain uses TRBV2 with TRBJ2-2, with 7 bases lining up with TRBD1. The V gene end was trimmed by 3 bases and the J gene end by 5 bases; junction bases not matched to a gene: 6. This CDR3 is 15 amino acids long. In germline, CDR1 is SNHLY, CDR2 FYNNEI. CDR3 in amino acids: CASSEGRGKTGELFF. The CDR3 nucleotides read TGTGCCAGCAGTGAGGGCAGGGGGAAGACCGGGGAGCTGTTTTTT.

The rearrangement uses TRBV23-1 and TRBJ2-2; 10 bases line up with TRBD2. TRBV23-1 is treated as an ORF (open reading frame) with a function not yet certain. The CDR3 spans 19 residues. The V segment lost 2 bases and the J segment 4 bases; nucleotides outside the gene matches: 13. The chain's CDR3 is CASSQRKPGLALCTGELFF. As DNA, the CDR3 is TGCGCCAGCAGTCAACGCAAACCGGGACTAGCGCTGTGCACCGGGGAGCTGTTTTTT.

V and J are TRBV6-1 and TRBJ2-7; 7 bases line up with TRBD1. The CDR3 loop spans 14 amino acids. V shed 6 bases, J shed 3 bases, and the junction held 8 bases outside the gene matches. Per the germline V gene, CDR1 is MNHNS and CDR2 is SASEGT. In DNA form, the CDR3 reads TGTGCCAGCAGCCGGACAGGTTTAAACTACGAGCAGTACTTC. It encodes CASSRTGLNYEQYF.

The gene calls are TRBV10-2 and TRBJ2-1; TRBD2 might be the D (6 bases). CDR3 length: 13 amino acids. V lost 2 bases and J 8 bases, leaving 10 bases between the germline ends. The V gene's germline CDR1 is WSHSY and CDR2 SAAADI. The CDR3 DNA reads TGCGCCAGCAGTGAGCCCGGGAGCTATGAGCAGTTCTTC. This gives the protein CASSEPGSYEQFF.

This chain uses TRBV5-1 with TRBJ2-5; 14 bases map to TRBD2. Losses at the gene ends were 3 bases for V and 4 bases for J; bases not matched to a gene: 8. The CDR3 loop spans 17 amino acids. Germline loops: CDR1 SGHRS, CDR2 YFSETQ. CDR3 amino acids: CASSSRLAGGIGETQYF. The CDR3, as DNA: TGCGCCAGCAGCTCAAGACTAGCGGGAGGGATTGGAGAGACCCAGTACTTC.